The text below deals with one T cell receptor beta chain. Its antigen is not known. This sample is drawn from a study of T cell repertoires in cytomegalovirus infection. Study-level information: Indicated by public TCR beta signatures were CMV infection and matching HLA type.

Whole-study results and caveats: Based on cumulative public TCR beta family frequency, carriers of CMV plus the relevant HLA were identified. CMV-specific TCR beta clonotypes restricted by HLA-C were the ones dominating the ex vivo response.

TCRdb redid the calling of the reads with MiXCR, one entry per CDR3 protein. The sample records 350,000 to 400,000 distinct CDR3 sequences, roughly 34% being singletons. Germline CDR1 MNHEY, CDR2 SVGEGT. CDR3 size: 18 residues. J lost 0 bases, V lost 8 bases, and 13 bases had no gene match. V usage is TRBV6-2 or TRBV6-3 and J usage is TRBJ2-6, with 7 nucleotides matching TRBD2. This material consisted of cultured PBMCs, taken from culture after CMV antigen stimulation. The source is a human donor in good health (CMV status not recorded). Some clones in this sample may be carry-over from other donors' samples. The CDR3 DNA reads TGTGCCAGCTCAAAGGGGCTAGCGGCTAGCTCTGGGGCCAACGTCCTGACTTTC. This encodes CASSKGLAASSGANVLTF.